Sequencing of this TCR beta chain was carried out in a study of blood T cell repertoires in COVID-19 (TCRdb year 2020). General notes on the study: The collaborator samples originated in the United States, Italy and Spain and spanned the acute and convalescent phases of COVID-19. The sample metadata nearly always contained a de-identified subject ID, COVID-19 status, age in years and sex. Subjects who had been exposed to COVID-19, were actively infected with it, or had recovered from it provided the deeply sampled blood TCRbeta repertoires that made up the dataset. Where available, HLA class I and class II types were obtained from metadata supplied by the sample provider rather than from assay-based typing. The samples were drawn from two sources: the first 160 participants of the ongoing ImmuneRACE study, and fewer than 1,500 subjects contributed by 6 global collaborators. The prospective study material was composed of cDNA or gDNA derived from T cells, B-cell-depleted T cells, or PBMCs. The repertoires were made available in a free public database intended to serve as a resource for research on the immune response to SARS-CoV-2.

The count of this clone is one. Its antigen specificity is not known. Base qualities are not at hand, and no much larger clone is one base apart. Whole blood was collected in K2EDTA tubes by collaborating institutions according to the institutions' own protocols. For TCRbeta analysis, collaborators shipped samples in one of three forms: frozen whole blood, isolated PBMCs, or DNA extracted from either of those sample types. Between the V and J ends, shortened by 3 bases and 10 bases respectively, the junction contains 19 bases. Per the germline V gene (reference sequence), SEHNR is the CDR1 and FQNEAQ is the CDR2. The CDR3 covers 15 residues, taking in both the cysteine and the phenylalanine. The kept DNA is CDR3 alone, 45 bases in frame from the first base. The investigation overall reported the following: How much clinical and demographic metadata was included differed by source and by participant, and the metadata was provided uncurated.

TCRbeta CDR3 regions were amplified from genomic DNA by means of the immunoSEQ Assay, a bias-controlled multiplex PCR. Per the source publication's procedure: The number of nucleated cells in each sample was estimated by amplification of reference gene primers within the assay. To quantify the absolute abundance of each unique TCRbeta CDR3 rearrangement, sequence reads were collapsed and filtered. For each sample, productive Simpson clonality was calculated as the square root of Simpson's diversity index across productive rearrangements. As stored in TCRdb, this immuneACCESS dataset retains in-frame rearrangements with V and J assigned. A fraction of the clones does not appear; measured against another copy, unresolved V genes explain less than half of the discrepancy, and the remainder lacks a known reason. V, J and clone size reflect that table, while D and trimming were determined from the DNA. For this sample there are around 250,000 clones; approximately 85% appear just once. The ten biggest clones cover more than 4.5% of the sample.

This sequence uses TRBV7-9 and TRBJ2-1; TRBD2 is a weak D gene call, 5 bases matching. The specimen was peripheral blood. This receptor was identified in a man aged 50 to 59 with active or convalescent COVID-19. Here the CDR3 is given as CASSFGETPQREQFF. The DNA sequence is given as TGTGCCAGCAGCTTCGGTGAGACCCCCCAGCGGGAGCAGTTCTTC.